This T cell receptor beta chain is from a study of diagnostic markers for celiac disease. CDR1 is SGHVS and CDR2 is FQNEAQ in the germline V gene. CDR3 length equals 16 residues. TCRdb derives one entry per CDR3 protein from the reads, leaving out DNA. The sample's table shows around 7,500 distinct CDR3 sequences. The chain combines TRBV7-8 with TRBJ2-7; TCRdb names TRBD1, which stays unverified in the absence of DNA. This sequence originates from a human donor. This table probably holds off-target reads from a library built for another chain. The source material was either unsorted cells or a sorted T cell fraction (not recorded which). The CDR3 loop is CASSLAGTVLSYEQYF. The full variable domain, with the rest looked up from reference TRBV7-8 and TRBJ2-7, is GAGVSQSPRYKVAKRGQDVALRCDPISGHVSLFWYQQALGQGPEFLTYFQNEAQLDKSGLPSDRFFAERPEGSVSTLKIQRTQQEDSAVYLCASSLAGTVLSYEQYFGPGTRLTVT.